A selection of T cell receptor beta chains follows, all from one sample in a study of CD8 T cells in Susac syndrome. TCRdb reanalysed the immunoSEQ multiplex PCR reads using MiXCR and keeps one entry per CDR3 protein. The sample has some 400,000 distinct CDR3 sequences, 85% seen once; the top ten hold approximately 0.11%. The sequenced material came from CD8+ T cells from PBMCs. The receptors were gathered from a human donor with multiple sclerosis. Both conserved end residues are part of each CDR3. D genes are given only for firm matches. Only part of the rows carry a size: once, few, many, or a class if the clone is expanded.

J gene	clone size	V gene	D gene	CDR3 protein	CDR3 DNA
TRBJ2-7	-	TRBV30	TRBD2	CAWNPKWRGDSYEQYF	TGTGCCTGGAATCCAAAGTGGCGGGGGGACTCCTACGAGCAGTACTTC
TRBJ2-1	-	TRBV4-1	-	CASSRLPLLFNEQFF	TGCGCCAGCAGCCGACTCCCCCTCCTCTTCAATGAGCAGTTCTTC
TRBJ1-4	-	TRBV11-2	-	CASSFESLWAHGNEKLFF	TGTGCCAGCAGCTTCGAAAGTTTATGGGCGCACGGTAATGAAAAACTGTTTTTT
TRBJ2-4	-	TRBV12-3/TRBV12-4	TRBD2	CASSLAGAGGPKNIQYF	TGTGCCAGCAGTTTAGCGGGAGCGGGAGGGCCCAAAAACATTCAGTACTTC
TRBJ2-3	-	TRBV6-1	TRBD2	CAIRKVSGERRTDTQYF	TGTGCCATACGAAAAGTTAGCGGGGAAAGGCGGACAGATACGCAGTATTTT
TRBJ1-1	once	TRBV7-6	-	CASSSTGETEAFF	TGTGCCAGCAGCTCCACCGGGGAGACTGAAGCTTTCTTT
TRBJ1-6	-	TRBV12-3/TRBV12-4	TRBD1	CASRTDRNGDYYNSPLHF	TGTGCCAGCAGGACGGACAGGAACGGGGACTACTATAATTCACCCCTCCACTTT
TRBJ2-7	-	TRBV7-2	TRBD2	CASSLVGLAGSIHYEQYF	TGTGCCAGCAGCTTAGTGGGACTAGCGGGATCGATCCACTACGAGCAGTACTTC
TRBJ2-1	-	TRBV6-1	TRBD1	CASSEAVGQGLDNEQFF	TGTGCCAGCAGTGAAGCAGTCGGACAGGGGCTCGACAATGAGCAGTTCTTC
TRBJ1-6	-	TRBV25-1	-	CASSEYRGDNSPLHF	TGTGCCAGCAGTGAATATAGGGGGGATAATTCACCCCTCCACTTT
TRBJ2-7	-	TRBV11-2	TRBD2	CASSSRLAGEPYEQYF	TGTGCCAGCAGCTCCCGACTAGCGGGAGAACCCTACGAGCAGTACTTC
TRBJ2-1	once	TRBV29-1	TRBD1	CSVQTPLTGGDWDEQFF	TGCAGCGTTCAAACCCCCCTAACAGGGGGCGATTGGGATGAGCAGTTCTTC
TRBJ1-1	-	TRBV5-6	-	CASSWASGAPDFSEVTEAFF	TGTGCCAGCAGCTGGGCTTCGGGGGCGCCGGATTTTAGTGAGGTCACTGAAGCTTTCTTT
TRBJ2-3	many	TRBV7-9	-	CASSSNAEDTQYF	TGTGCCAGCAGCTCGAACGCGGAAGATACGCAGTATTTT
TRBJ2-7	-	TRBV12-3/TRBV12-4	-	CASSSRDGSYEQYF	TGTGCCAGCAGTTCCCGGGACGGATCCTACGAGCAGTACTTC
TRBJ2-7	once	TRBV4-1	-	CASSQDHGTVEQYF	TGCGCCAGCAGCCAAGATCACGGGACGGTGGAGCAGTACTTC
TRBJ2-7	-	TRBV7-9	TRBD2	CASSGSGGAYEQYF	TGTGCCAGCAGCGGAAGCGGGGGAGCCTACGAGCAGTACTTC
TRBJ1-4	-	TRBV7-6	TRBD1	CASRDTLTGRGEKLFF	TGTGCCAGCAGGGACACCCTGACAGGGCGGGGTGAAAAACTGTTTTTT
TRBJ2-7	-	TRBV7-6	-	CASSPLGQGTYEQYF	TGTGCCAGCAGCCCTCTCGGGCAGGGTACCTACGAGCAGTACTTC
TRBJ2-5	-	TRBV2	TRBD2	CAVSSSGDQETQYF	TGTGCCGTCAGTTCTAGCGGGGATCAAGAGACCCAGTACTTC
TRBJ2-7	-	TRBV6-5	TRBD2	CASSYMTSGGPQGEQYF	TGTGCCAGCAGTTACATGACTAGCGGGGGACCACAAGGCGAGCAGTACTTC
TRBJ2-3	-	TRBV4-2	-	CASSQTTESPSTDTQYF	TGTGCCAGCAGCCAGACCACAGAGTCCCCTAGCACAGATACGCAGTATTTT
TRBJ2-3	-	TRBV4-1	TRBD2	CASSLPSGGAGGTDTQYF	TGCGCCAGCAGCCTTCCTAGCGGAGGGGCGGGAGGCACAGATACGCAGTATTTT
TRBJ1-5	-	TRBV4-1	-	CASSLAGILNQPQHF	TGCGCCAGCAGCCTAGCCGGGATCCTCAATCAGCCCCAGCATTTT
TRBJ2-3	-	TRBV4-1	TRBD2	CASSQSGGDTDTQYF	TGCGCCAGCAGCCAATCGGGGGGGGACACAGATACGCAGTATTTT
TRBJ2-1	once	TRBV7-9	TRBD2	CASSTGTSGREYNEQFF	TGTGCCAGCAGCACCGGGACTAGCGGTCGGGAGTACAATGAGCAGTTCTTC
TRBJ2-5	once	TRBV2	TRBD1	CASRIRTGVPQETQYF	TGTGCCAGCAGGATTAGGACAGGGGTCCCCCAAGAGACCCAGTACTTC
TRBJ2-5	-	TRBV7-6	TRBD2	CASSPRGGSETQYF	TGTGCCAGCAGCCCCCGCGGCGGGAGCGAGACCCAGTACTTC
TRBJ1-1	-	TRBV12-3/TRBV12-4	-	CASITNTEAFF	TGTGCCAGCATTACTAACACTGAAGCTTTCTTT
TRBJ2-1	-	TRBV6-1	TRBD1	CASSPFIGTGIYNEQFF	TGTGCCAGCAGCCCATTCATAGGGACAGGGATTTACAATGAGCAGTTCTTC